One and the same sample provided the 18 T cell receptor beta chains below, sequenced in a study of T-cell memory formation after mild COVID-19. TCRdb processed the 5' RACE reads anew with MiXCR; each CDR3 protein has one entry. The sample carries roughly 150,000 distinct CDR3 sequences, around 13% recorded once. Sequenced material: PBMCs or a T cell subset sorted from them (not recorded which). The source is an adult woman who had mild COVID-19 (a few samples of this study predate the infection). Cell type and time point are not known.

The chain carries TRBV7-9 and TRBJ2-5; TRBD2 is a possible D gene (5 bases). There are 14 residues in the CDR3. Trimming removed 5 bases at V and 5 bases at J, with 15 bases between. Germline V CDR1 and CDR2: SEHNR, FQNEAQ (reference sequence). CDR3 region: CASSPRGVGETQYF. CDR3 nucleotide sequence: TGTGCCAGCAGCCCCCGGGGAGTCGGGGAGACCCAGTACTTC.

This clonotype has only a few counts. J is TRBJ2-5 and V is TRBV3-1; D gene unclear. The CDR3 length is 13 residues. The V gene lost 1 base and the J gene lost 2 bases, with 5 bases spanning the gap. CDR1 LGHDT and CDR2 YNNKEL come from the germline V gene (reference sequence). In DNA, the CDR3 is TGTGCCAGCAGCCAAGGGATACAAGAGACCCAGTACTTC. It specifies CASSQGIQETQYF.

Many counts were recorded for this clonotype. This chain links TRBV7-2 with TRBJ2-3; 11 bases are a match to TRBD2. The CDR3 has 16 residues. The junction had 10 bases not matched to a gene; V was cut back by 6 bases and J by 5 bases. Germline CDR1 reads SGHTA; CDR2 reads FQGNSA. The CDR3 nucleotides read TGTGCCAGCAGGGTTCCGGGACTAGCGGCTGGAGATACGCAGTATTTT. Its protein product is CASRVPGLAAGDTQYF.

The chain carries TRBV3-1 and TRBJ1-5; a weak D match, TRBD1 (5 bases). The CDR3 consists of 13 residues. V lost 8 bases and J lost 4, with 12 bases in between. Germline lookup yields CDR1 LGHDT and CDR2 YNNKEL (reference sequence). The CDR3 DNA follows: TGTGCCAGCTCGACCGGGGGAAATCAGCCCCAGCATTTT. This gives the protein CASSTGGNQPQHF.

The chain links TRBV7-8 to TRBJ2-2; possibly TRBD2 for D (7 bases). Trimming took off 10 bases at V and 4 bases at J, with 19 bases between the two ends. This CDR3 region has 15 residues. Germline CDR1 and CDR2: SGHVS and FQNEAQ. CDR3 in amino acids: CATKGGAVTTGELFF. CDR3 bases: TGTGCCACTAAGGGGGGGGCGGTAACCACCGGGGAGCTGTTTTTT.

This clonotype was observed a handful of times. The CDR3 loop reads CASSLPGTSGGRETQYF. CDR3 in DNA: TGCGCCAGCAGCCTGCCCGGGACTAGCGGGGGGCGAGAGACCCAGTACTTC. The V and J genes are TRBV5-1 and TRBJ2-5, with TRBD2 matching over 15 bases. The germline V gene encodes CDR1 SGHRS and CDR2 YFSETQ. The CDR3 has 17 amino acids. Losses at the gene ends were 4 bases for V and 4 bases for J; bases not matched to a gene: 8.

This clonotype has only a few counts. This rearrangement joins TRBV2 to TRBJ2-1; the match to TRBD1 covers 8 bases. CDR3 length: 16 amino acids. The V gene's germline CDR1 is SNHLY and CDR2 FYNNEI. The V gene end was trimmed by 2 bases and the J gene end by 2 bases; junction bases not matched to a gene: 5. This CDR3 reads CASSEFRTGPYNEQFF. The DNA for the CDR3 is TGTGCCAGCAGTGAATTTAGGACAGGGCCCTACAATGAGCAGTTCTTC.

The CDR3 DNA reads TGTGCCAGCAGTGAAGGCACTTCTCGGCATAACTATGGCTACACCTTC. Its translation is CASSEGTSRHNYGYTF. The chain employs TRBV2 and TRBJ1-2; D gene ambiguous. Trimming shortened V by 1 base and J by 1 base, and 13 bases separated the two germline ends. Germline V lookup: CDR1 SNHLY, CDR2 FYNNEI. This CDR3 has 16 residues.

This chain uses TRBV6-6 with TRBJ1-4; D call uncertain. CDR1 and CDR2 (germline): MNHNY, SVGAGI (reference sequence). This CDR3 is built from 13 residues. V lost 2 bases, J lost 5 bases, and 6 bases lay in between. CDR3 bases: TGTGCCAGCAGTTACCGTCAGAATGAAAAACTGTTTTTT. Protein: CASSYRQNEKLFF.

This clonotype came up a few times. The genes are TRBV20-1 and TRBJ1-6; a possible D gene is TRBD1 (5 bases). This CDR3 is 13 amino acids long. V lost 6 bases and J 4 bases, leaving 10 bases between the germline ends. Germline-derived CDR1 and CDR2 are DFQATT and SNEGSKA (reference sequence). For the CDR3, the DNA is TGCAGTGCCGGGGACGGATATAATTCACCCCTCCACTTT. It yields the protein CSAGDGYNSPLHF.

This chain joins TRBV7-9 and TRBJ1-1, with TRBD1 identical over 7 bases. Germline trimming cut 1 base from V and 8 bases from J; bases unmatched to any gene: 10. The CDR3 spans 15 residues. Germline V gene data show CDR1 as SEHNR and CDR2 as FQNEAQ (reference sequence). The CDR3 DNA is TGTGCCAGCAGCTTAGGGGTGACAGGGAACCCCGAAGCTTTCTTT. Translating gives CASSLGVTGNPEAFF.

Only a few counts were recorded for this clonotype. CDR3 residues: CASSRGGLASYEQYF. In DNA form, the CDR3 reads TGTGCCAGTTCGAGGGGGGGACTAGCGTCCTACGAGCAGTACTTC. V gene TRBV6-5 combines with J gene TRBJ2-7; TRBD2 aligns across 10 bases. The germline V gene has CDR1 MNHEY and CDR2 SVGAGI. V dropped 9 bases and J dropped 1; count of bases not matched to a gene: 9. This CDR3 has 15 residues.

This clonotype appeared many times. The CDR3 DNA is TGTGCCAGCAGTCGCGGCGGGGGTTTTACCTACGAGCAGTACTTC. This gives the protein CASSRGGGFTYEQYF. V and J are TRBV7-3 and TRBJ2-7; TRBD2 agrees at 7 bases. CDR1 is SGHTA and CDR2 is FQGTGA in the germline V gene. With 6 bases clipped from V and 2 bases from J, the junction kept 10 bases outside the gene matches. The CDR3 consists of 15 residues.

The chain joins TRBV24-1 to TRBJ2-7; D gene uncertain. CDR3 size: 12 residues. The germline V and J ends were trimmed by 0 bases and 5 bases, with 4 bases remaining between them. The V gene's germline CDR1 is KGHDR and CDR2 SFDVKD. The DNA of the CDR3 is TGTGCCACCAGTGATTTGAGCGACGAGCAGTACTTC. This gives the protein CATSDLSDEQYF.

The rearrangement uses TRBV19 and TRBJ1-5, with no clear D. Germline V lookup: CDR1 LNHDA, CDR2 SQIVND (reference sequence). The CDR3 has 14 residues. V was shortened by 5 bases and J by 3 bases, with 11 bases between the two germline ends. Here the CDR3 DNA reads TGTGCCAGTAGTTTGTGGGGATTCAATCAGCCCCAGCATTTT. Its protein product is CASSLWGFNQPQHF.

The table lists this clonotype with a few counts. The rearrangement uses TRBV6-5 and TRBJ1-3; no reliable D call. Between the trimmed V and J ends, which lost 2 bases and 0 bases, there was a span of 11 bases. CDR3 length: 16 residues. Germline CDR1 and CDR2: MNHEY and SVGAGI. Here the CDR3 DNA reads TGTGCCAGCAGTTACGGCGGAACCAACTCTGGAAACACCATATATTTT. Amino acids: CASSYGGTNSGNTIYF.

This rearrangement joins TRBV7-2 to TRBJ2-5; TRBD2 might be the D (5 bases). With 0 bases removed from V and 4 bases from J, the gap between germline ends came to 6 bases. Germline V gives CDR1 SGHTA, CDR2 FQGNSA. The CDR3 sequence is 13 residues long. The CDR3 sequence: CASSLAGVETQYF. DNA of the CDR3: TGTGCCAGCAGCTTAGCGGGAGTAGAGACCCAGTACTTC.

The chain employs TRBV27 and TRBJ2-5; 9 positions agree with TRBD1. V dropped 5 bases and J dropped 3; count of bases not matched to a gene: 10. The CDR3 sequence is 16 residues long. Germline loops: CDR1 MNHEY, CDR2 SMNVEV (reference sequence). The CDR3 coding sequence is TGTGCCAGCAGTCCTAATCCGGGACAGGGAAAAGAGACCCAGTACTTC. Residues: CASSPNPGQGKETQYF.